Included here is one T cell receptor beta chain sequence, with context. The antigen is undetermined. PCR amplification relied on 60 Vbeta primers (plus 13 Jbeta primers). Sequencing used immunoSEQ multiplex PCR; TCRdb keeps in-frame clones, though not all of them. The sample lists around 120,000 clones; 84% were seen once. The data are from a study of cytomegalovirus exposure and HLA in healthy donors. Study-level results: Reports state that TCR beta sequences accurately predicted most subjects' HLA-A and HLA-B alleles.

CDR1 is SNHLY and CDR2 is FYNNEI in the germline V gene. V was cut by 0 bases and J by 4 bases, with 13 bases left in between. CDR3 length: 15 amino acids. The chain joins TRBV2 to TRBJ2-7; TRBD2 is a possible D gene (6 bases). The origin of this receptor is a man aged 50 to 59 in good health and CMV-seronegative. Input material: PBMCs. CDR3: CASSEALGGPYEQYF. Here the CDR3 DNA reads TGTGCCAGCAGTGAAGCGCTCGGGGGACCTTACGAGCAGTACTTC.